Listed below are T cell receptor beta chains from one sample, sequenced in a study of T-cell memory formation after mild COVID-19. TCRdb independently ran MiXCR on the 5' RACE reads; one entry per CDR3 protein. The table has just under 550,000 distinct CDR3 sequences, around 21% seen once. Sequencing input: PBMCs or a T cell subset sorted from them (not recorded which). The receptors here all came from an adult woman who had mild COVID-19 (a few samples of this study predate the infection). Cell type and time point are not known. The CDR3 runs from the conserved cysteine through the conserved F or W. Fields, in order: CDR3 protein, CDR3 DNA, clone size, V gene, D gene, J gene. A D gene is named only where the DNA matches it firmly. Size tells how often a clone was seen (once, few, many) or the class of an expanded clone, and some rows leave it out.

CSVEGGRQETQYF | TGCAGCGTTGAAGGAGGCAGACAAGAGACCCAGTACTTC | few | TRBV29-1 | NA | TRBJ2-5
CAWAYGTGSGDTQYF | TGTGCCTGGGCCTACGGGACAGGGAGTGGAGATACGCAGTATTTT | once | TRBV30 | TRBD1 | TRBJ2-3
CASSYGVGGQPQHF | TGTGCCAGCAGTTACGGGGTGGGGGGTCAGCCCCAGCATTTT | few | TRBV6-5 | NA | TRBJ1-5
CASSIPWQLRDTEAFF | TGTGCCAGTAGTATCCCCTGGCAGTTGAGGGACACTGAAGCTTTCTTT | NA | TRBV19 | NA | TRBJ1-1
CASSVWTGGGTEAFF | TGTGCCAGTAGTGTCTGGACAGGGGGCGGCACTGAAGCTTTCTTT | NA | TRBV19 | TRBD1 | TRBJ1-1
CASSRTGGDTEAFF | TGTGCCAGCAGCCGGACAGGGGGGGACACTGAAGCTTTCTTT | NA | TRBV7-9 | TRBD1 | TRBJ1-1
CATRTDRGTEAFF | TGTGCCACCCGGACAGACCGTGGCACTGAAGCTTTCTTT | NA | TRBV6-1 | NA | TRBJ1-1
CASSQGMAGTGELFF | TGTGCCAGCAGCCAAGGGATGGCGGGCACCGGGGAGCTGTTTTTT | NA | TRBV14 | NA | TRBJ2-2
CASSQGLAGGLYNEQFF | TGTGCCAGTAGCCAGGGACTAGCGGGGGGACTCTACAATGAGCAGTTCTTC | NA | TRBV19 | TRBD2 | TRBJ2-1
CATSEKTSGKDNEQFF | TGTGCCACCAGTGAAAAGACTAGCGGGAAAGACAATGAGCAGTTCTTC | NA | TRBV24-1 | TRBD2 | TRBJ2-1
CSAGEAGGSYNEQFF | TGCAGTGCTGGGGAAGCGGGAGGTTCCTACAATGAGCAGTTCTTC | NA | TRBV20-1 | TRBD2 | TRBJ2-1
CASREQGGSNQPQHF | TGTGCCAGTAGGGAACAGGGTGGCAGCAATCAGCCCCAGCATTTT | NA | TRBV19 | NA | TRBJ1-5
CASCLFGSAGNTQYF | TGTGCCAGCTGCTTATTCGGCTCAGCCGGGAATACGCAGTATTTT | NA | TRBV7-2 | NA | TRBJ2-3
CASSGTSNYGYTF | TGTGCCAGCAGCGGGACGTCTAACTATGGCTACACCTTC | few | TRBV6-5 | NA | TRBJ1-2
CAISVDRGQSEQFF | TGTGCCATCAGTGTGGACAGGGGGCAATCTGAGCAGTTCTTC | NA | TRBV10-3 | TRBD1 | TRBJ2-1
CASSFSLGAVEQYF | TGTGCCAGCAGTTTTAGTTTAGGGGCAGTAGAGCAGTACTTC | few | TRBV12-3/TRBV12-4 | NA | TRBJ2-7
CASSYGGDRGFTDTQYF | TGTGCCAGCAGTTACGGAGGGGACAGGGGCTTCACAGATACGCAGTATTTT | NA | TRBV6-6 | TRBD1 | TRBJ2-3
CASRMTPFYNEQFF | TGTGCCAGCAGGATGACACCTTTCTACAATGAGCAGTTCTTC | NA | TRBV6-5 | NA | TRBJ2-1
CASSPRTDNTGELFF | TGTGCCAGCTCACCAAGGACAGATAACACCGGGGAGCTGTTTTTT | few | TRBV18 | NA | TRBJ2-2
CASRSETETEAFF | TGTGCCAGCAGAAGCGAGACAGAGACTGAAGCTTTCTTT | NA | TRBV12-3/TRBV12-4 | NA | TRBJ1-1
CATSALNSGRAYEQFF | TGTGCCACCAGTGCTCTCAATAGCGGGAGGGCCTATGAGCAGTTCTTC | few | TRBV24-1 | TRBD2 | TRBJ2-1
CASSPPTSRTYGYTF | TGTGCCAGCAGCCCCCCGACAAGTCGTACGTATGGCTACACCTTC | NA | TRBV7-9 | NA | TRBJ1-2
CSARVGGDYEQYF | TGCAGTGCTAGGGTCGGGGGAGACTACGAGCAGTACTTC | few | TRBV20-1 | NA | TRBJ2-7
CASSLDPGGVQFF | TGTGCCAGCAGCTTAGATCCGGGAGGGGTGCAGTTCTTC | few | TRBV11-2 | TRBD2 | TRBJ2-1
CASSLQRTPNLDEQYF | TGTGCCAGCAGTTTACAGAGAACACCGAATTTGGACGAGCAGTACTTC | NA | TRBV27 | NA | TRBJ2-7
CASSSRGGGFTDTQYF | TGTGCCAGCAGCTCCAGGGGCGGGGGGTTCACAGATACGCAGTATTTT | NA | TRBV5-4 | TRBD2 | TRBJ2-3
CSVVASLSTDTQYF | TGCAGCGTTGTGGCTAGTCTTAGCACAGATACGCAGTATTTT | NA | TRBV29-1 | NA | TRBJ2-3
CASATGVAIYEQYF | TGTGCCAGCGCGACAGGAGTAGCGATCTACGAGCAGTACTTC | many | TRBV11-2 | NA | TRBJ2-7
CASSLSSGSLLGETQYF | TGTGCCAGCAGTTTGAGTAGCGGGAGCCTGCTGGGGGAGACCCAGTACTTC | few | TRBV12-3/TRBV12-4 | TRBD2 | TRBJ2-5
CASSLSGGGGYEQYF | TGCGCCAGCAGCTTGTCTGGGGGCGGGGGGTACGAGCAGTACTTC | NA | TRBV5-1 | TRBD2 | TRBJ2-7
CASSPAGRGMNTEAFF | TGCGCCAGCAGCCCGGCAGGTCGAGGCATGAACACTGAAGCTTTCTTT | NA | TRBV5-1 | NA | TRBJ1-1
CASSVQGSTEAFF | TGTGCCAGTAGTGTTCAGGGGAGCACTGAAGCTTTCTTT | NA | TRBV19 | NA | TRBJ1-1
CASSQGASSNEQFF | TGTGCCAGCAGCCAGGGGGCTAGTAGCAATGAGCAGTTCTTC | few | TRBV7-3 | TRBD1 | TRBJ2-1
CDSSLAVGGAYEQYF | TGTGACAGCAGCCTCGCTGTAGGGGGAGCCTACGAGCAGTACTTC | NA | TRBV4-2 | NA | TRBJ2-7
CSVVTSGGSYEQYF | TGCAGCGTGGTTACTAGCGGAGGATCCTACGAGCAGTACTTC | many | TRBV29-1 | TRBD2 | TRBJ2-7
CASTQVGKEQFF | TGTGCCAGCACCCAAGTGGGCAAGGAGCAGTTCTTC | NA | TRBV7-2 | NA | TRBJ2-1